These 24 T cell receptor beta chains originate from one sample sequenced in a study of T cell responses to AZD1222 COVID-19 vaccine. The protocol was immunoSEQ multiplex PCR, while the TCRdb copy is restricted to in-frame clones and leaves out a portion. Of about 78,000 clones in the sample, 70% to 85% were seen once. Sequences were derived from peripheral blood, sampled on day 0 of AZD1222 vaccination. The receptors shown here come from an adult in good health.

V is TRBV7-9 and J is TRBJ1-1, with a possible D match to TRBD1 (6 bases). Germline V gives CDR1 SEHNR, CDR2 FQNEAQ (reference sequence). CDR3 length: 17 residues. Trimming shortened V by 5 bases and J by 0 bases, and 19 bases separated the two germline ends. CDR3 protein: CASSQRGNSALNTEAFF. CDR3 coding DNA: TGTGCCAGCAGCCAAAGGGGGAATTCTGCACTGAACACTGAAGCTTTCTTT.

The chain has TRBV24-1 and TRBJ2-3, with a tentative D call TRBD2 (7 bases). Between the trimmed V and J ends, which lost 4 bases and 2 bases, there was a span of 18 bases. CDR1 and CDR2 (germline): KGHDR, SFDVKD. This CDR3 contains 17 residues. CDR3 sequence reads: CATSDHPWGGATDTQYF. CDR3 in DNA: TGTGCCACCAGTGACCACCCCTGGGGGGGGGCCACAGATACGCAGTATTTT.

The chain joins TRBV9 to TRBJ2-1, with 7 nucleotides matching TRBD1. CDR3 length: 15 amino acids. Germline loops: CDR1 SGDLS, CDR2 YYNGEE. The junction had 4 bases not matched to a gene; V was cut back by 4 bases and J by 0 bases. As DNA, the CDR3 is TGTGCCAGCAGCCCGGGACAGACCTCCTACAATGAGCAGTTCTTC. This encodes CASSPGQTSYNEQFF.

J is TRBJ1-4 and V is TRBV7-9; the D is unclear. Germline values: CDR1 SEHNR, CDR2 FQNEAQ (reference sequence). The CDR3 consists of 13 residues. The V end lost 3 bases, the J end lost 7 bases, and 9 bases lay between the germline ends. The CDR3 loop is CASSFSSIEKLFF. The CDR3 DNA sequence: TGTGCCAGCAGCTTCTCTTCCATTGAAAAACTGTTTTTT.

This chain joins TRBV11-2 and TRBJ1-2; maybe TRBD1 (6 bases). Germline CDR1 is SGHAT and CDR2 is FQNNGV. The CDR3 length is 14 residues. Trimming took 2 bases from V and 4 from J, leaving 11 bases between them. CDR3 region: CASSLSTGIYGYTF. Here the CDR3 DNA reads TGTGCCAGCAGCTTATCAACAGGGATCTATGGCTACACCTTC.

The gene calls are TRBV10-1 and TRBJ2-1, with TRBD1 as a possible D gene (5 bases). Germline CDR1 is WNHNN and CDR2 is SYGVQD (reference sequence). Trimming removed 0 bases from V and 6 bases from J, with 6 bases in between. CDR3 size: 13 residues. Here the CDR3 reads CASSESGVNEQFF. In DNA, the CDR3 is TGCGCCAGCAGTGAGTCAGGGGTCAATGAGCAGTTCTTC.

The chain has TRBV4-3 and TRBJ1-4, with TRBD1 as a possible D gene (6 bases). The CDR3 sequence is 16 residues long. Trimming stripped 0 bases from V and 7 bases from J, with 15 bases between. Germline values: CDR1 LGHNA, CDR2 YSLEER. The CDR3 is CASSQDQQGLGEKLFF. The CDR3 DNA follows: TGCGCCAGCAGCCAAGATCAACAGGGACTGGGTGAAAAACTGTTTTTT.

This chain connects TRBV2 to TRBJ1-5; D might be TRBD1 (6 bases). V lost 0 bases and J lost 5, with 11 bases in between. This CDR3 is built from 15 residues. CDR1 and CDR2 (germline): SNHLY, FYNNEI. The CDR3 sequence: CASSEAWGADQPQHF. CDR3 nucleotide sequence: TGTGCCAGCAGTGAAGCGTGGGGGGCTGATCAGCCCCAGCATTTT.

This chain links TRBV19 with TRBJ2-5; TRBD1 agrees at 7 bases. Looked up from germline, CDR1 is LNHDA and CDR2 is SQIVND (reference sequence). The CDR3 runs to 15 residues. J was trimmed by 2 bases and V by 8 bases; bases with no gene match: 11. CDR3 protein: CASSKQPGQQETQYF. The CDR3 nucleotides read TGTGCCAGTTCCAAACAACCGGGACAGCAAGAGACCCAGTACTTC.

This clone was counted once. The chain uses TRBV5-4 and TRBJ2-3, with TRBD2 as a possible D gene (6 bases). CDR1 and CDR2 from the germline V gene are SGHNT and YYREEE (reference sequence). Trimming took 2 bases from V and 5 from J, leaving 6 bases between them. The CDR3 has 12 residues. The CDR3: CASSFGRDTQYF. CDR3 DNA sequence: TGTGCCAGCAGCTTCGGGAGAGATACGCAGTATTTT.

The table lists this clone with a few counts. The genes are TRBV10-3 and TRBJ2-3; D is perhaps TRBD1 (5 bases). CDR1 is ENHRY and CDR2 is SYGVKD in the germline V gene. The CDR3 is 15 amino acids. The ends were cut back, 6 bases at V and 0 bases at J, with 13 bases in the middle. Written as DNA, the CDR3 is TGTGCCATCAGAGACAGTAGTACAAGCACAGATACGCAGTATTTT. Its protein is CAIRDSSTSTDTQYF.

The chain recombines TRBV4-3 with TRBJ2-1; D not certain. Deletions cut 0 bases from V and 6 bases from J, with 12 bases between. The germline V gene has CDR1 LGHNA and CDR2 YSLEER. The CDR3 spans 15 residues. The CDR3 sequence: CASSQDSSSINEQFF. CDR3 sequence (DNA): TGCGCCAGCAGCCAAGATTCATCCAGCATCAATGAGCAGTTCTTC.

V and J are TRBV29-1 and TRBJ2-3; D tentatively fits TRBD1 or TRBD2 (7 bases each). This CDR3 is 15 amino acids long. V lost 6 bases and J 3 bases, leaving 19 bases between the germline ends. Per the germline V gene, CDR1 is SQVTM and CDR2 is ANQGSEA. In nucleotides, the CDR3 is TGCAGCGTGCGAGGGACAGCCGGGGGGACAGATACGCAGTATTTT. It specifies CSVRGTAGGTDTQYF.

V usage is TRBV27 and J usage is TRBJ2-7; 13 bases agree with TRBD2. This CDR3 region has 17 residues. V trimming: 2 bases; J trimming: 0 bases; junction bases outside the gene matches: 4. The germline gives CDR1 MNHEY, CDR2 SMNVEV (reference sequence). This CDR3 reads CASSLRGLAGSSYEQYF. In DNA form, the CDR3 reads TGTGCCAGCAGTTTAAGGGGACTAGCGGGATCCTCCTACGAGCAGTACTTC.

The CDR3 region is CASSVSYYEQYF. Here the CDR3 DNA reads TGTGCCAGCAGTGTATCTTACTACGAGCAGTACTTC. The V and J genes are TRBV2 and TRBJ2-7; D is uncertain. Germline assignment: CDR1 SNHLY and CDR2 FYNNEI. The V and J ends lost 4 bases and 3 bases respectively, with 7 bases between them. The CDR3 totals 12 residues.

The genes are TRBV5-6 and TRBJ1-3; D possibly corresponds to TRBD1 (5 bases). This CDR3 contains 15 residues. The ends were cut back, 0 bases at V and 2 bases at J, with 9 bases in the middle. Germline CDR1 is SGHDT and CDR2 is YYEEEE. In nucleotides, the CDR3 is TGTGCCAGCAGCTTGGCGGGACTGGCTGGAAACACCATATATTTT. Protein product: CASSLAGLAGNTIYF.

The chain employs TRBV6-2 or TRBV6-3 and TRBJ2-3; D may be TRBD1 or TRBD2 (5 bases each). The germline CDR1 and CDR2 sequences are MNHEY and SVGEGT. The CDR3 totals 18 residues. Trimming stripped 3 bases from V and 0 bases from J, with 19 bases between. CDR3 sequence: CASSYGVRDGSSTDTQYF. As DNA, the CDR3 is TGTGCCAGCAGTTATGGGGTCCGGGACGGATCTAGCACAGATACGCAGTATTTT.

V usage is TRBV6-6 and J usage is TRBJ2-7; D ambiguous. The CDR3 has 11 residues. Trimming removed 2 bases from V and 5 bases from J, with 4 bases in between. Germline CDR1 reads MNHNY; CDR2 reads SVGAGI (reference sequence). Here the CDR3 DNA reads TGTGCCAGCAGTTACCACGACGAGCAGTACTTC. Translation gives CASSYHDEQYF.

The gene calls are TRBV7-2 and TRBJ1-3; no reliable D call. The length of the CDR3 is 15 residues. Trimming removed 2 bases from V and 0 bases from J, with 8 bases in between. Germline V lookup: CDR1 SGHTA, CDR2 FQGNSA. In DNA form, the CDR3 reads TGTGCCAGCAGCTTATTTCATAGCTCTGGAAACACCATATATTTT. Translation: CASSLFHSSGNTIYF.

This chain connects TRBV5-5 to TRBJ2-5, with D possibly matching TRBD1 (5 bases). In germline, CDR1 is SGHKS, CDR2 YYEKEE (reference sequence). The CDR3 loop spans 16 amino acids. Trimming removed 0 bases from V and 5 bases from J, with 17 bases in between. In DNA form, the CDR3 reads TGTGCCAGCAGCTTGGAGGGTGGGGCAGGGCGCGAGACCCAGTACTTC. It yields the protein CASSLEGGAGRETQYF.

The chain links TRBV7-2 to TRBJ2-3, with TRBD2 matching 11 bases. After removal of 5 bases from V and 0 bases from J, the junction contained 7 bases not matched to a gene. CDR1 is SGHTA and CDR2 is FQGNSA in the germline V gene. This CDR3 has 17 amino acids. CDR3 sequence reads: CASSQVAGGPSTDTQYF. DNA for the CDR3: TGTGCCAGCAGCCAAGTAGCGGGGGGGCCTAGCACAGATACGCAGTATTTT.

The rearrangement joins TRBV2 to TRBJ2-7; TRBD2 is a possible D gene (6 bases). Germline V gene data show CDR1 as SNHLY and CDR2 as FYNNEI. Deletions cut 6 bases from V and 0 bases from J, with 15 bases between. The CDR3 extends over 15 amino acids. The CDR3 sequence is CASRIAGTVSYEQYF. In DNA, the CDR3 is TGTGCCAGCAGGATAGCCGGGACTGTCTCCTACGAGCAGTACTTC.

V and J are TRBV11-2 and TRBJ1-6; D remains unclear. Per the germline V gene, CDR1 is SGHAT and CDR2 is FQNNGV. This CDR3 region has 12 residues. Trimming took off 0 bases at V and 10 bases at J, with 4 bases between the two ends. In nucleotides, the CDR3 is TGTGCCAGCAGCTTAGATGGGTCACCCCTCCACTTT. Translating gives CASSLDGSPLHF.

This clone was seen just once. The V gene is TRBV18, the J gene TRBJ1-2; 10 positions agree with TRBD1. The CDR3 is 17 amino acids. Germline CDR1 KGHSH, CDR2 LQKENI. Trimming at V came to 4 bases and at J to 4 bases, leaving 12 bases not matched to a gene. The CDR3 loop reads CASSRQGTGAVGYGYTF. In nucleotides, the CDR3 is TGTGCCAGCTCACGGCAGGGGACAGGGGCGGTCGGCTATGGCTACACCTTC. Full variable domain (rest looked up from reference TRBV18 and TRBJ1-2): NAGVMQNPRHLVRRRGQEARLRCSPMKGHSHVYWYRQLPEEGLKFMVYLQKENIIDESGMPKERFSAEFPKEGPSILRIQQVVRGDSAAYFCASSRQGTGAVGYGYTFGSGTRLTVV.